A single sample is the source of the 15 T cell receptor beta chains below, sequenced in a study of technical replicates of blood from a handful of donors. Data came from immunoSEQ multiplex PCR; TCRdb stores just in-frame clones and leaves some out. Of roughly 68,000 clones listed, around 86% are singletons. Specimen: PBMCs. These receptors were collected from a human donor in good health. Some clones in this sample may be carry-over from other donors' samples.

The gene calls are TRBV6-1 and TRBJ2-7; 8 bases fit TRBD1. The CDR3 extends over 14 amino acids. Germline CDR1 MNHNS, CDR2 SASEGT. The V gene end was trimmed by 7 bases and the J gene end by 2 bases; junction bases not matched to a gene: 7. This chain's CDR3 is CASKRTGNTYEQYF. In DNA, the CDR3 is TGTGCCAGCAAAAGGACAGGGAACACCTACGAGCAGTACTTC.

The V call is TRBV2, the J call TRBJ2-1, with D perhaps TRBD1 (6 bases). The CDR3 covers 14 residues. V gave up 5 bases and J gave up 3 bases, with 11 bases separating them. Germline-derived CDR1 and CDR2 are SNHLY and FYNNEI. This CDR3 reads CASSPGVGYNEQFF. In DNA, the CDR3 is TGTGCCAGCAGTCCAGGGGTGGGCTACAATGAGCAGTTCTTC. Full variable domain (outside the CDR3, taken from reference TRBV2 and TRBJ2-1): EPEVTQTPSHQVTQMGQEVILRCVPISNHLYFYWYRQILGQKVEFLVSFYNNEISEKSEIFDDQFSVERPDGSNFTLKIRSTKLEDSAMYFCASSPGVGYNEQFFGPGTRLTVL.

This clone occurred once. The chain recombines TRBV6-4 with TRBJ1-1; possible D gene TRBD1, 6 bases. Germline V gene sequence: CDR1 MRHNA, CDR2 SNTAGT. V shed 3 bases and J shed 4 bases, with 9 bases lying between them. The CDR3 has 13 amino acids. The CDR3 DNA is TGTGCCAGCAGTGAAGGGGGGGGCACTGAAGCTTTCTTT. It encodes CASSEGGGTEAFF.

The sample holds one count of this clone. The chain employs TRBV7-2 and TRBJ2-7; D is perhaps TRBD2 (6 bases). From germline, CDR1 is SGHTA and CDR2 FQGNSA. V lost 4 bases, J lost 2 bases, and 12 bases lay in between. CDR3 length: 14 residues. The CDR3 loop is CASSWASAAYEQYF. CDR3 DNA sequence: TGTGCCAGCAGCTGGGCTAGCGCGGCCTACGAGCAGTACTTC.

V is TRBV15 and J is TRBJ2-7; D is ambiguous. Trimming shortened V by 1 base and J by 1 base, and 5 bases separated the two germline ends. Germline loops: CDR1 LNHNV, CDR2 YYDKDF (reference sequence). The CDR3 is 13 amino acids. CDR3 in amino acids: CATSRAVSYEQYF. In DNA, the CDR3 is TGTGCCACCAGCAGAGCTGTGTCCTACGAGCAGTACTTC.

The gene calls are TRBV6-7 and TRBJ2-2, with unresolved D. TRBV6-7 is an ORF, with its function uncertain. Trimming shortened V by 2 bases and J by 8 bases, and 9 bases separated the two germline ends. The CDR3 loop spans 13 amino acids. The chain's CDR3 is CASSYLKAGELFF. The CDR3 bases are TGTGCCAGCAGTTACCTTAAAGCGGGGGAGCTGTTTTTT.

The chain couples TRBV7-8 to TRBJ1-4, with unresolved D. CDR3 length equals 14 residues. The V and J ends lost 3 bases and 4 bases respectively, with 9 bases between them. The germline gives CDR1 SGHVS, CDR2 FQNEAQ. The CDR3 nucleotides are TGTGCCAGCAGCTTGGGAGAGGGTAATGAAAAACTGTTTTTT. It specifies CASSLGEGNEKLFF.

V is TRBV5-4 and J is TRBJ1-2; D is possibly TRBD1 (5 bases). The CDR3 is 14 amino acids. Trimming left V 5 bases short and J 3 bases short, with 14 bases between. Looked up from germline, CDR1 is SGHNT and CDR2 is YYREEE (reference sequence). This chain's CDR3 is CASRKAGQDYGYTF. The CDR3 coding sequence is TGTGCCAGCAGGAAAGCGGGGCAGGACTATGGCTACACCTTC.

The chain has TRBV6-4 and TRBJ1-2; 10 bases fit TRBD1. V lost 0 bases to trimming and J lost 8 bases; unmatched junction nucleotides: 0. The CDR3 runs to 13 residues. Germline lookup yields CDR1 MRHNA and CDR2 SNTAGT. The CDR3 coding sequence is TGTGCCAGCAGTGACTCGACAGGGGGCGGCTACACCTTC. It specifies CASSDSTGGGYTF.

The chain uses TRBV4-3 and TRBJ2-2, with 9 bases identical to TRBD1. Per the germline V gene, CDR1 is LGHNA and CDR2 is YSLEER. V trimming: 1 base; J trimming: 7 bases; junction bases outside the gene matches: 7. The CDR3 has 16 residues. CDR3 protein: CASSQVYRGRGGELFF. The CDR3 DNA is TGCGCCAGCAGCCAAGTATACAGGGGGCGGGGCGGGGAGCTGTTTTTT.

The gene calls are TRBV6-5 and TRBJ2-7, with TRBD2 as a possible D gene (7 bases). Trimming cost V 2 bases and J 3 bases, with 11 bases left between them. The CDR3 consists of 14 residues. Germline V CDR1 and CDR2: MNHEY, SVGAGI. The chain's CDR3 is CASSYGGGGYEQYF. CDR3 nucleotides: TGTGCCAGCAGTTACGGCGGGGGCGGCTACGAGCAGTACTTC.

V and J are TRBV6-5 and TRBJ2-7; 8 bases line up with TRBD1. Germline CDR1 reads MNHEY; CDR2 reads SVGAGI. The V gene end was trimmed by 4 bases and the J gene end by 5 bases; junction bases not matched to a gene: 7. The CDR3 spans 14 residues. CDR3: CASSSDRGRDEQYF. DNA of the CDR3: TGTGCCAGCAGTTCCGACAGGGGTAGGGACGAGCAGTACTTC.

The rearrangement joins TRBV9 to TRBJ1-2, with TRBD1 matching 8 bases. Germline V gene lookup returns CDR1 SGDLS and CDR2 YYNGEE. CDR3 length equals 13 residues. V was pared by 4 bases and J by 7 bases, with 6 bases of the junction left unmatched. CDR3 DNA sequence: TGTGCCAGCAGCTCCCGACAGGGGAGTGGCTACACCTTC. Translated: CASSSRQGSGYTF.

J is TRBJ1-1 and V is TRBV25-1; possible D gene TRBD1, 6 bases. Trimming shortened V by 6 bases and J by 5 bases, and 16 bases separated the two germline ends. This CDR3 comprises 14 residues. CDR1 MGHDK and CDR2 SYGVNS come from the germline V gene. This CDR3 reads CASSPGTIKTEAFF. The CDR3 DNA reads as TGTGCCAGCAGCCCCGGGACAATAAAAACTGAAGCTTTCTTT.

The count of this clone is one. The chain carries TRBV11-2 and TRBJ1-5, with 8 bases fitting TRBD1. Trimming cost V 5 bases and J 0 bases; bases outside gene matches: 9. From germline, CDR1 is SGHAT and CDR2 FQNNGV. CDR3 length: 17 amino acids. The CDR3 sequence is CASSQGQGASSNQPQHF. The CDR3 region has the DNA TGTGCCAGCAGCCAGGGCCAGGGGGCGAGTAGCAATCAGCCCCAGCATTTT.